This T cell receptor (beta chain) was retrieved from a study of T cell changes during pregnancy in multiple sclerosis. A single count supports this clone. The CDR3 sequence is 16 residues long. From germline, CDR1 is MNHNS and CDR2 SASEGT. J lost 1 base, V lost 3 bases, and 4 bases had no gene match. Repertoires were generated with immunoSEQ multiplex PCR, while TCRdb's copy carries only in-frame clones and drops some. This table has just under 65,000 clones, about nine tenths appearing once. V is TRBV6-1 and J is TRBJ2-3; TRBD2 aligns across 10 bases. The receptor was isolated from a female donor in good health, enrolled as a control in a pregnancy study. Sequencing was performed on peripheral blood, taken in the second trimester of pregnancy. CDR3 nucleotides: TGTGCCAGCAGTGATAGCGGGAGGTGGGGCACAGATACGCAGTATTTT. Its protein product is CASSDSGRWGTDTQYF.